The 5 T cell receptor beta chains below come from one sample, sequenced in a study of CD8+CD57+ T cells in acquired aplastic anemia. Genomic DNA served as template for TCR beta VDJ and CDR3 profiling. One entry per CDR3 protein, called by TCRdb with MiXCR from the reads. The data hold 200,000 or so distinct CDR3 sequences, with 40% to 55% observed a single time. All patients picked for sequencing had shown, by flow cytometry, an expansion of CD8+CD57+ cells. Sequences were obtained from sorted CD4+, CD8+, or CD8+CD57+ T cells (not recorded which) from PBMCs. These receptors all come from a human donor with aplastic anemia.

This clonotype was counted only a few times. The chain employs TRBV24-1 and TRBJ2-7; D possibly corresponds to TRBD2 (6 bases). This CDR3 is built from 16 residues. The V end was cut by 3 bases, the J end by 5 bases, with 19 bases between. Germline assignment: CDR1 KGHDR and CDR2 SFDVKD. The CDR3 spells CATSDPGGTMRDEQYF. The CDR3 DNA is TGTGCCACCAGTGATCCTGGGGGGACCATGAGGGACGAGCAGTACTTC.

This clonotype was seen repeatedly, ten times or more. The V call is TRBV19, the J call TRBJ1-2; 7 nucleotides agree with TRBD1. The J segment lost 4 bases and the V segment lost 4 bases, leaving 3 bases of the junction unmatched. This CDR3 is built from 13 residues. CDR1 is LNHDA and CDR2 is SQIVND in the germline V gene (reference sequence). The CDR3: CASSTGQAYGYTF. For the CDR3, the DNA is TGTGCCAGTAGTACTGGACAGGCCTATGGCTACACCTTC.

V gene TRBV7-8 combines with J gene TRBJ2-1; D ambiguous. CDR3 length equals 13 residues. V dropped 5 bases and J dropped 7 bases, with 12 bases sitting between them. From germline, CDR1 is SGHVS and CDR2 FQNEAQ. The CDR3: CASSSALGNEQFF. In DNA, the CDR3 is TGTGCCAGCAGCAGCGCCCTAGGAAATGAGCAGTTCTTC. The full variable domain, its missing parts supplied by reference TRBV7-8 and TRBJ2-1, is GAGVSQSPRYKVAKRGQDVALRCDPISGHVSLFWYQQALGQGPEFLTYFQNEAQLDKSGLPSDRFFAERPEGSVSTLKIQRTQQEDSAVYLCASSSALGNEQFFGPGTRLTVL.

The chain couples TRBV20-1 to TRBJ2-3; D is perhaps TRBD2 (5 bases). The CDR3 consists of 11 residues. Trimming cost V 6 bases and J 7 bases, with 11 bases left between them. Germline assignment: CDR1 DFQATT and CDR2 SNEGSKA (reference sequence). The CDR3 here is CSALLANTQYF. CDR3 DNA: TGCAGTGCCCTCCTAGCTAATACGCAGTATTTT.

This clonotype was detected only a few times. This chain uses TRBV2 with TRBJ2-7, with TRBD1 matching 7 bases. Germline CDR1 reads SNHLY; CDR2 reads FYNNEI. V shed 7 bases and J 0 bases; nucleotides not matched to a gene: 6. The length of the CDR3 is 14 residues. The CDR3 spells CASTLPGGSYEQYF. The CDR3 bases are TGTGCCAGCACTTTGCCAGGGGGCTCCTACGAGCAGTACTTC.